These T cell receptor beta chains were read from a single sample in a study of blood T cell repertoires in COVID-19. Generated by immunoSEQ multiplex PCR, the TCRdb table keeps only in-frame clones and is missing some. The sample comprises about 210,000 clones, about 79% of which are singletons, and about 2% rests with the top ten. The sequenced sample consisted of peripheral blood. The origin of the receptors is a man aged 35 to 55 who had recovered from COVID-19. CDR3s include the opening cysteine and the closing phenylalanine or tryptophan. D genes are given only for firm matches. A clone size is listed for some rows: how often the clone was seen (once, few, many), or a class if it is expanded.

-	TRBV24-1	-	TRBJ2-1	CATSDPIGNEQFF	TGTGCCACCAGTGACCCCATCGGCAATGAGCAGTTCTTC
-	TRBV9	-	TRBJ2-3	CASSTAGEPWITDTQYF	TGTGCCAGCAGCACCGCCGGAGAGCCCTGGATCACAGATACGCAGTATTTT
-	TRBV29-1	TRBD2	TRBJ2-7	CSGGLADEQYF	TGCAGCGGCGGACTAGCGGACGAGCAGTACTTC
-	TRBV19	TRBD2	TRBJ2-1	CASRIGRGTSGNNEQFF	TGTGCCAGTAGGATCGGGAGGGGGACTAGCGGGAACAATGAGCAGTTCTTC
-	TRBV9	-	TRBJ2-5	CASSVAQQETQYF	TGTGCCAGCAGCGTAGCCCAGCAAGAGACCCAGTACTTC
-	TRBV18	-	TRBJ1-1	CASSPGIIVNTEAFF	TGTGCCAGCTCACCAGGCATAATTGTGAACACTGAAGCTTTCTTT
-	TRBV4-3	TRBD1	TRBJ2-5	CASSQDYDRVETQYF	TGCGCCAGCAGCCAAGATTATGACAGGGTCGAGACCCAGTACTTC
-	TRBV9	-	TRBJ1-4	CASSVGPNEKLFF	TGTGCCAGCAGCGTTGGGCCTAATGAAAAACTGTTTTTT
-	TRBV6-5	-	TRBJ2-7	CASRKTSYEQYF	TGTGCCAGCAGAAAAACTTCCTACGAGCAGTACTTC
-	TRBV7-2	-	TRBJ2-1	CASSLALAYNEQFF	TGTGCCAGCAGCTTAGCTCTAGCGTACAATGAGCAGTTCTTC
few	TRBV3-1/TRBV3-2	-	TRBJ1-6	CASSPRGSDNSPLHF	TGTGCCAGCAGCCCTCGTGGCAGCGACAATTCACCCCTCCACTTT
once	TRBV5-4	TRBD2	TRBJ2-1	CASSASGLSSYNEQFF	TGTGCCAGCAGCGCTAGCGGATTGAGCTCCTACAATGAGCAGTTCTTC
-	TRBV30	-	TRBJ2-5	CAWSPPATSADVAQYF	TGTGCCTGGAGTCCCCCCGCGACGAGTGCGGATGTGGCCCAGTACTTC
-	TRBV6-1	TRBD1	TRBJ1-1	CASSERGPTEAFF	TGTGCCAGCAGTGAAAGGGGGCCCACTGAAGCTTTCTTT
few	TRBV7-2	TRBD1	TRBJ1-2	CASSLKAGQGSGGYTF	TGTGCCAGCAGCTTGAAGGCGGGACAGGGTTCGGGTGGCTACACCTTC
-	TRBV6-5	-	TRBJ2-3	CASSYSRGSITDTQYF	TGTGCCAGCAGTTACTCGAGGGGGTCTATTACAGATACGCAGTATTTT
-	TRBV29-1	-	TRBJ1-4	CSVRQVHNEKLFF	TGCAGCGTTCGACAGGTCCATAATGAAAAACTGTTTTTT
-	TRBV6-6	-	TRBJ2-3	CASSSTQGLSTDTQYF	TGTGCCAGCAGTTCGACACAGGGTCTCAGCACAGATACGCAGTATTTT
-	TRBV30	-	TRBJ2-4	CAWIQSGAKNIQYF	TGTGCCTGGATACAATCGGGAGCCAAAAACATTCAGTACTTC
-	TRBV19	-	TRBJ2-7	CASSIGGTAAYEQYF	TGTGCCAGTAGTATCGGAGGGACCGCGGCCTACGAGCAGTACTTC
-	TRBV2	TRBD2	TRBJ2-7	CASRRTSGPYEQYF	TGTGCCAGCAGGCGGACTAGCGGCCCCTACGAGCAGTACTTC
few	TRBV19	-	TRBJ1-4	CASSQVGGYEKLFF	TGTGCCAGTAGCCAAGTGGGAGGGTATGAAAAACTGTTTTTT
once	TRBV10-3	-	TRBJ1-2	CATSLNYGYTF	TGTGCCACTTCACTTAACTATGGCTACACCTTC
-	TRBV10-2	-	TRBJ1-4	CASTEQRNEKLFF	TGCGCCAGCACGGAACAGAGAAATGAAAAACTGTTTTTT
-	TRBV18	-	TRBJ2-3	CASSPLASTDTQYF	TGTGCCAGCTCCCCTTTGGCTAGCACAGATACGCAGTATTTT
-	TRBV10-2	-	TRBJ2-7	CASSVVKTEIVGEQYF	TGCGCCAGCAGTGTGGTCAAAACGGAGATCGTTGGCGAGCAGTACTTC
-	TRBV5-5	TRBD1	TRBJ1-6	CASTRQGGNNSPLHF	TGTGCCAGCACCCGACAGGGCGGGAATAATTCACCCCTCCACTTT
-	TRBV7-2	-	TRBJ1-2	CASSFYRINYGYTF	TGTGCCAGCAGCTTCTACAGGATAAACTATGGCTACACCTTC
-	TRBV7-2	-	TRBJ1-1	CASSLEGWVERAEAFF	TGTGCCAGCAGCTTAGAAGGTTGGGTGGAGAGGGCTGAAGCTTTCTTT
-	TRBV7-6	-	TRBJ1-2	CASSLWETGGYTF	TGTGCCAGCAGCTTATGGGAGACGGGAGGCTACACCTTC
once	TRBV5-5	TRBD1	TRBJ2-7	CASSLMTWDSINYEQYF	TGTGCCAGCAGCTTGATGACGTGGGACAGTATCAACTACGAGCAGTACTTC
-	TRBV11-3	-	TRBJ2-5	CASSSVFSNPGAETQYF	TGTGCCAGCAGCTCAGTTTTTTCGAATCCGGGTGCTGAGACCCAGTACTTC
-	TRBV27	TRBD1	TRBJ1-2	CASSLTGDYLIYGYTF	TGTGCCAGCAGTCTGACAGGGGATTATCTTATCTATGGCTACACCTTC
-	TRBV5-4	-	TRBJ1-2	CASSLSGDGNYGYTF	TGTGCCAGCAGCTTGAGCGGTGACGGGAACTATGGCTACACCTTC
few	TRBV11-3	-	TRBJ2-1	CASSLTRNEQFF	TGTGCCAGCAGCTTGACGCGGAATGAGCAGTTCTTC
-	TRBV7-8	TRBD2	TRBJ2-3	CASSLGTSGMTDTQYF	TGTGCCAGCAGCCTCGGGACTAGCGGGATGACAGATACGCAGTATTTT
once	TRBV19	TRBD1	TRBJ2-7	CASSIDRGAEQYF	TGTGCCAGTAGTATCGACAGGGGGGCCGAGCAGTACTTC
-	TRBV7-2	TRBD2	TRBJ2-2	CASSFKTGTRGFGGELFF	TGTGCCAGCAGCTTTAAAACCGGGACTAGAGGGTTTGGCGGGGAGCTGTTTTTT
-	TRBV15	-	TRBJ1-1	CATSRGEVSDTEAFF	TGTGCCACCAGCAGAGGCGAGGTAAGCGACACTGAAGCTTTCTTT
-	TRBV5-1	-	TRBJ2-3	CASSSGLNTDTQYF	TGCGCCAGCAGCTCGGGACTCAACACAGATACGCAGTATTTT
-	TRBV7-2	TRBD2	TRBJ2-7	CASSLVGGQVSYEQYF	TGTGCCAGCAGCTTAGTGGGAGGGCAAGTCTCCTACGAGCAGTACTTC
-	TRBV27	-	TRBJ1-2	CASSPQSGRDDYGYTF	TGTGCCAGCAGTCCCCAATCAGGTCGCGACGACTATGGCTACACCTTC
once	TRBV27	TRBD2	TRBJ2-2	CASSLHRGDDTGELFF	TGTGCCAGCAGTCTCCACCGGGGGGACGACACCGGGGAGCTGTTTTTT
-	TRBV5-6	-	TRBJ1-1	CASSTTTGNTEAFF	TGTGCCAGCAGCACGACTACGGGGAACACTGAAGCTTTCTTT
-	TRBV19	-	TRBJ2-3	CASVSSGTDTQYF	TGTGCCAGTGTCTCCTCCGGCACAGATACGCAGTATTTT
-	TRBV7-7	-	TRBJ2-2	CASSLTVTGELFF	TGTGCTAGCAGCTTAACGGTAACCGGGGAGCTGTTTTTT